These T cell receptor beta chains were read from a single sample in a study of blood T cell repertoires in COVID-19. Libraries were prepared by immunoSEQ multiplex PCR; TCRdb keeps only in-frame clonotypes and omits some of them. The sample holds about 300,000 clones, approximately 84% seen once. Sequencing was performed on peripheral blood. These receptor sequences come from a human donor with COVID-19, enrolled during active disease. The donor label of this sample is uncertain. Both conserved end residues are trimmed from each CDR3. Fields, in order: clone size, V gene, J gene, CDR3 protein. Expanded clones are given a class, and other clones once, few, many or no size at all.

-	TRBV11-2	TRBJ1-2	ASSSFGGWNYGYT
-	TRBV5-4	TRBJ2-3	ASSWGLASTDTQY
once	TRBV15	TRBJ1-6	ATSRTRHTQGANSPLH
few	TRBV28	TRBJ1-3	ASSFPRFGGNTIY
-	TRBV10-3	TRBJ2-1	AIEASGGNNEQF
once	TRBV11-2	TRBJ1-4	ASSLGLNNEKLF
-	TRBV9	TRBJ2-3	ASSESGLAVTDTQY
-	TRBV21-1	TRBJ2-5	ASSKTGAQETQY
once	TRBV30	TRBJ1-5	AWANSFLRDSNQPQH
-	TRBV6-5	TRBJ2-2	ASSYAGTGVGELF